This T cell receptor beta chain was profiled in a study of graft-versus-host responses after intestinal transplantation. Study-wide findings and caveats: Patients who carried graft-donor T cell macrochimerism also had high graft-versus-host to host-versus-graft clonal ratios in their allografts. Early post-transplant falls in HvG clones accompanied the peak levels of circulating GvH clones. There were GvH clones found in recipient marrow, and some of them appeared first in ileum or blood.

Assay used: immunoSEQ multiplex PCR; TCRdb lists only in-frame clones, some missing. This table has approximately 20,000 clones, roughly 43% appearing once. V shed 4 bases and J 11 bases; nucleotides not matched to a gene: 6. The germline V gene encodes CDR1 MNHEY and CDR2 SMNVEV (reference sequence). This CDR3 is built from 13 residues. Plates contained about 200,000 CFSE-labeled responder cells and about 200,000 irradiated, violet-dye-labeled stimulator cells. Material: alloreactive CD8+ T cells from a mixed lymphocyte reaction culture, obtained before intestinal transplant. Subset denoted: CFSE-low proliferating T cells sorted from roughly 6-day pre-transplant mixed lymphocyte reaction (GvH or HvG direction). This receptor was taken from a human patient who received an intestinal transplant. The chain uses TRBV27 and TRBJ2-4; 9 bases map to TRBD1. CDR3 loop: CASSSLTGGVQYF. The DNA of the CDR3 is TGTGCCAGCAGTTCCTTGACAGGGGGGGTTCAGTACTTC.